This entry lists 28 T cell receptor beta chains sequenced from one sample in a study of CD8 T cells in Susac syndrome. Roughly 0.45 to 1 ug RNA was reverse transcribed with random hexamers. TCRdb called the immunoSEQ multiplex PCR reads again in MiXCR, with one record for every CDR3 protein. Counted here are hundreds of thousands of distinct CDR3 sequences, more than 75% occurring once; the ten biggest clones make up around 0.12%. Source material: CD8+ T cells from PBMCs. The receptors stem from a human donor with multiple sclerosis.

The chain employs TRBV7-2 and TRBJ2-5; D is unclear. Germline V lookup: CDR1 SGHTA, CDR2 FQGNSA. Deletions cut 5 bases from V and 1 base from J, with 2 bases between. This CDR3 spans 11 amino acids. The CDR3 DNA sequence: TGTGCCAGCAGCCCCCAAGAGACCCAGTACTTC. As protein: CASSPQETQYF.

This chain links TRBV19 with TRBJ2-4, with D unclear. V shed 3 bases and J shed 1 base, with 13 bases lying between them. Germline V gene lookup returns CDR1 LNHDA and CDR2 SQIVND (reference sequence). The CDR3 has 16 amino acids. In nucleotides, the CDR3 is TGTGCCAGTAGTATCCAAAGGGTCGCGGCCAAAAACATTCAGTACTTC. Amino acids: CASSIQRVAAKNIQYF.

The genes are TRBV9 and TRBJ2-2; perhaps TRBD1 as D (6 bases). The CDR3 runs 12 residues. The V end was cut by 3 bases, the J end by 7 bases, with 7 bases between. The V gene's germline CDR1 is SGDLS and CDR2 YYNGEE. CDR3 in DNA: TGTGCCAGCAGCGAACAGGGCGGGGAGCTGTTTTTT. Translating gives CASSEQGGELFF.

This clonotype was seen only a few times. V gene TRBV27 combines with J gene TRBJ2-7, with 7 bases identical to TRBD2. V lost 2 bases to trimming and J lost 4 bases; unmatched junction nucleotides: 5. The CDR3 loop spans 14 amino acids. Per the germline V gene, CDR1 is MNHEY and CDR2 is SMNVEV (reference sequence). In DNA form, the CDR3 reads TGTGCCAGCAGTTTAGGCGGGAGTCAATACGAGCAGTACTTC. Encoded protein: CASSLGGSQYEQYF.

The chain links TRBV7-6 to TRBJ2-5, with a possible D match to TRBD1 (6 bases). This CDR3 region has 18 residues. V was clipped by 5 bases and J by 1 base, with 23 bases between them. Germline CDR1 is SGHVS and CDR2 is FNYEAQ. The CDR3 DNA reads TGTGCCAGCAGCCATTTGTTTAGAGGCAGGGGCCCCCAAGAGACCCAGTACTTC. This codes for CASSHLFRGRGPQETQYF.

The rearrangement uses TRBV18 and TRBJ2-2; 9 nucleotides agree with TRBD2. Trimming at V came to 3 bases and at J to 2 bases, leaving 4 bases not matched to a gene. The CDR3 has 16 amino acids. The germline gives CDR1 KGHSH, CDR2 LQKENI. CDR3 protein: CASSPSGSGNTGELFF. The CDR3 coding sequence is TGTGCCAGCTCACCTAGCGGGAGTGGCAACACCGGGGAGCTGTTTTTT.

This rearrangement joins TRBV28 to TRBJ2-7; maybe TRBD2 (6 bases). The CDR3 is 14 residues long. V was trimmed by 2 bases and J by 6 bases, leaving 14 bases between them. Germline V gives CDR1 MDHEN, CDR2 SYDVKM. The CDR3 region is CASSLPGVGIEQYF. The CDR3 DNA is TGTGCCAGCAGTTTACCGGGAGTGGGTATCGAGCAGTACTTC.

The chain is built from TRBV11-3 and TRBJ2-2, with a possible D match to TRBD2 (6 bases). The V end was cut by 3 bases, the J end by 2 bases, with 22 bases between. The CDR3 totals 19 residues. Germline CDR1 reads SGHNT; CDR2 reads YENEEA. CDR3 nucleotide sequence: TGTGCCAGCAGCTTTACGGTCTCCCGGGACTCTTCTAACACCGGGGAGCTGTTTTTT. It encodes CASSFTVSRDSSNTGELFF. The full variable domain, in which reference TRBV11-3 and TRBJ2-2 provide the parts outside the CDR3, is EAGVVQSPRYKIIEKKQPVAFWCNPISGHNTLYWYLQNLGQGPELLIRYENEEAVDDSQLPKDRFSAERLKGVDSTLKIQPAELGDSAVYLCASSFTVSRDSSNTGELFFGEGSRLTVL.

The chain links TRBV15 to TRBJ2-7; a possible D gene is TRBD2 (5 bases). The V gene lost 4 bases and the J gene lost 6 bases, with 16 bases spanning the gap. Germline values: CDR1 LNHNV, CDR2 YYDKDF (reference sequence). This CDR3 comprises 14 residues. CDR3 in DNA: TGTGCCACCAGCATCTTCTTCGGGATCAGCGAGCAGTACTTC. This translates into CATSIFFGISEQYF.

The rearrangement joins TRBV19 to TRBJ1-2; tentatively, D is TRBD1 (6 bases). V was pared by 3 bases and J by 0 bases, with 14 bases between. The CDR3 has 16 amino acids. The germline V gene has CDR1 LNHDA and CDR2 SQIVND (reference sequence). Here the CDR3 reads CASSIRTATTNYGYTF. Here the CDR3 DNA reads TGTGCCAGTAGTATCCGGACAGCCACGACTAACTATGGCTACACCTTC.

This clonotype has just a few counts. The rearrangement joins TRBV7-6 to TRBJ2-3; D is ambiguous. CDR1 and CDR2 from the germline V gene are SGHVS and FNYEAQ. Between the trimmed V and J ends, which lost 5 bases and 4 bases, there was a span of 7 bases. The CDR3 runs to 12 residues. The CDR3 reads CASSPRADTQYF. Written as DNA, the CDR3 is TGTGCCAGCAGCCCCCGGGCAGATACGCAGTATTTT. The whole variable domain, filled in from reference TRBV7-6 and TRBJ2-3, reads GAGVSQSPRYKVTKRGQDVALRCDPISGHVSLYWYRQALGQGPEFLTYFNYEAQQDKSGLPNDRFSAERPEGSISTLTIQRTEQRDSAMYRCASSPRADTQYFGPGTRLTVL.

V usage is TRBV2 and J usage is TRBJ1-1; 8 bases align to TRBD1. The CDR3 is made up of 13 amino acids. Unmatched junction bases numbered 4, after V lost 10 bases and J lost 0 bases. CDR1 and CDR2 from the germline V gene are SNHLY and FYNNEI. CDR3 region: CATPDRVNTEAFF. For the CDR3, the DNA is TGTGCCACCCCGGACAGGGTGAACACTGAAGCTTTCTTT.

The CDR3 sequence is CASSPSLAFSTDTQYF. In DNA, the CDR3 is TGTGCCAGCAGTCCTAGCCTGGCCTTCAGCACAGATACGCAGTATTTT. The V call is TRBV27, the J call TRBJ2-3, with a tentative D call TRBD2 (5 bases). The CDR3 covers 16 residues. CDR1 is MNHEY, CDR2 SMNVEV, per germline (reference sequence). The V gene lost 5 bases and the J gene lost 0 bases, with 15 bases spanning the gap.

This chain links TRBV6-1 with TRBJ2-2; the match to TRBD2 covers 14 bases. V shed 10 bases and J 9 bases; nucleotides not matched to a gene: 10. This CDR3 has 15 residues. Germline CDR1 is MNHNS and CDR2 is SASEGT. This CDR3 is CATIGTSGRGRELFF. CDR3 in DNA: TGTGCCACGATCGGGACTAGCGGGAGAGGTCGGGAGCTGTTTTTT.

The rearrangement links TRBV30 to TRBJ1-3; D uncertain. The CDR3 loop spans 17 amino acids. Per germline, CDR1 GTSNPN and CDR2 SVGIG (reference sequence). V dropped 0 bases and J dropped 0 bases, with 15 bases sitting between them. CDR3 coding DNA: TGTGCCTGGAGTGTAGAAAGCTCCCAAAGCTCTGGAAACACCATATATTTT. This translates into CAWSVESSQSSGNTIYF.

The chain links TRBV5-6 to TRBJ2-1, with D unclear. Trimming pared 1 base from V and 2 bases from J, leaving 22 bases between. The CDR3 runs 19 residues. The V gene's germline CDR1 is SGHDT and CDR2 YYEEEE. CDR3 bases: TGTGCCAGCAGCTTGTCGGGCGTGGGCCTAAGCCCCCCCTACAATGAGCAGTTCTTC. Residues: CASSLSGVGLSPPYNEQFF.

This clonotype occurred once. The V and J genes are TRBV29-1 and TRBJ1-1, with a tentative D call TRBD1 (5 bases). CDR3 length: 12 residues. Trimming removed 3 bases at V and 11 bases at J, with 16 bases between. Germline V gives CDR1 SQVTM, CDR2 ANQGSEA. The CDR3 bases are TGCAGCGTTGAGCAGGGCACGTTTCGGGCTTTCTTT. Translated: CSVEQGTFRAFF. Drawing the rest from reference TRBV29-1 and TRBJ1-1, the complete variable domain is SAVISQKPSRDICQRGTSLTIQCQVDSQVTMMFWYRQQPGQSLTLIATANQGSEATYESGFVIDKFPISRPNLTFSTLTVSNMSPEDSSIYLCSVEQGTFRAFFGQGTRLTVV.

The chain couples TRBV27 to TRBJ1-2; weak D call: TRBD1 (6 bases). Trimming cost V 6 bases and J 4 bases, with 12 bases left between them. The CDR3 is 13 amino acids. Germline loops: CDR1 MNHEY, CDR2 SMNVEV (reference sequence). CDR3 in DNA: TGTGCCAGCAGCTGGGGGGGCAGCTATGGCTACACCTTC. Its translation is CASSWGGSYGYTF.

The rearrangement links TRBV9 to TRBJ1-2; tentatively, D is TRBD1 (5 bases). The CDR3 is made up of 14 amino acids. Germline V lookup: CDR1 SGDLS, CDR2 YYNGEE. The V gene lost 0 bases and the J gene lost 3 bases, with 9 bases spanning the gap. The CDR3 here is CASSVGGPDYGYTF. CDR3 coding DNA: TGTGCCAGCAGCGTAGGGGGCCCGGACTATGGCTACACCTTC.

The chain recombines TRBV29-1 with TRBJ1-2; maybe TRBD1 (5 bases). The CDR3 spans 13 residues. V shed 8 bases and J shed 4 bases, with 17 bases lying between them. Germline V CDR1 and CDR2: SQVTM, ANQGSEA. Here the CDR3 DNA reads TGCAGCACAGGTTTGGGGCCACCCTATGGCTACACCTTC. Residues: CSTGLGPPYGYTF.

V gene TRBV11-2 combines with J gene TRBJ2-7; D is uncertain. CDR3 length: 15 amino acids. From germline, CDR1 is SGHAT and CDR2 FQNNGV. V gave up 1 base and J gave up 0 bases, with 10 bases separating them. This CDR3 reads CASSLVSVSSYEQYF. The CDR3 DNA sequence: TGTGCCAGCAGCTTAGTTTCGGTAAGCTCCTACGAGCAGTACTTC.

The chain employs TRBV11-2 and TRBJ2-3; D unclear. Trimming removed 6 bases from V and 3 bases from J, with 10 bases in between. The V gene's germline CDR1 is SGHAT and CDR2 FQNNGV. This CDR3 spans 13 amino acids. DNA for the CDR3: TGTGCCAGCAGAATTCCCCTAACAGATACGCAGTATTTT. Amino acids: CASRIPLTDTQYF.

The chain is built from TRBV4-2 and TRBJ2-1; D is uncertain. The V gene lost 0 bases and the J gene lost 0 bases, with 9 bases spanning the gap. Germline V gene data show CDR1 as LGHNA and CDR2 as YNFKEQ. The CDR3 length is 16 residues. The CDR3 spells CASSQDEGSSYNEQFF. DNA of the CDR3: TGTGCCAGCAGCCAAGATGAAGGTAGCTCCTACAATGAGCAGTTCTTC.

The chain combines TRBV20-1 with TRBJ2-1, with TRBD2 matching 7 bases. The J segment lost 5 bases and the V segment lost 5 bases, leaving 12 bases of the junction unmatched. The CDR3 is 15 residues long. Germline lookup yields CDR1 DFQATT and CDR2 SNEGSKA (reference sequence). CDR3 in DNA: TGCAGTGCTGGGGAAGGGAGGGCCTTGCACAATGAGCAGTTCTTC. As protein: CSAGEGRALHNEQFF.

This clonotype has just a few counts. This chain joins TRBV5-6 and TRBJ2-7; no clear D gene. The germline CDR1 and CDR2 sequences are SGHDT and YYEEEE. This CDR3 is 13 amino acids long. V was pared by 5 bases and J by 2 bases, with 11 bases between. This CDR3 reads CASSPTNTYEQYF. For the CDR3, the DNA is TGTGCCAGCAGTCCAACCAATACCTACGAGCAGTACTTC.

The chain couples TRBV27 to TRBJ2-7; 13 nucleotides match TRBD2. The length of the CDR3 is 16 residues. Germline V CDR1 and CDR2: MNHEY, SMNVEV (reference sequence). The junction had 8 bases not matched to a gene; V was cut back by 6 bases and J by 3 bases. The CDR3, as DNA: TGTGCCAGCAGCCGCGGACTAGCGGGAGCATACTACGAGCAGTACTTC. This codes for CASSRGLAGAYYEQYF.

This clonotype was seen a single time. The chain employs TRBV21-1 and TRBJ2-5; the listed D gene, TRBD2, was not tested against the DNA. TRBV21-1 is a listed pseudogene. This CDR3 is 14 amino acids long. The CDR3 sequence: CASSKRWEIETQYF. The DNA of the CDR3 is TGTGCCAGCAGCAAAAGGTGGGAGATAGAGACCCAGTACTTC.

The chain has TRBV24-1 and TRBJ2-7, with TRBD1 identical over 7 bases. The CDR3 length is 13 residues. V lost 6 bases and J lost 6; bases outside the gene matches: 7. Germline-derived CDR1 and CDR2 are KGHDR and SFDVKD. The CDR3 coding sequence is TGTGCCACCAGTCTCAGGGGGAGAGGCGAGCAGTACTTC. Protein sequence: CATSLRGRGEQYF.